The 29 T cell receptor beta chains below come from one sample, sequenced in a study of blood T cell repertoires in COVID-19. Measured with immunoSEQ multiplex PCR; TCRdb has only the in-frame clones, and not every one. The top ten hold 3% to 4% of the sample, which has 300,000 to 400,000 clones, about 90% seen once. What was sequenced was peripheral blood. All receptors derive from a woman between 18 and 29 years old who had recovered from COVID-19.

In this sample, this clone turned up a few times. The chain links TRBV28 to TRBJ2-3; D is perhaps TRBD2 (6 bases). The length of the CDR3 is 14 residues. Germline CDR1 MDHEN, CDR2 SYDVKM. Trimming took off 4 bases at V and 0 bases at J, with 8 bases between the two ends. CDR3 DNA: TGTGCCAGCAGTTGGAGCGGGAGCACAGATACGCAGTATTTT. Protein sequence: CASSWSGSTDTQYF.

The chain combines TRBV18 with TRBJ1-1, with 7 bases fitting TRBD1. The CDR3 extends over 14 amino acids. The germline CDR1 and CDR2 sequences are KGHSH and LQKENI. The ends lost 3 bases at V and 1 base at J; junction bases unmatched: 2. CDR3 loop: CASSPDRSNTEAFF. In nucleotides, the CDR3 is TGTGCCAGCTCACCGGACAGGTCGAACACTGAAGCTTTCTTT.

The V call is TRBV7-6, the J call TRBJ1-2; the match to TRBD1 covers 10 bases. The germline V gene encodes CDR1 SGHVS and CDR2 FNYEAQ. J lost 4 bases, V lost 3 bases, and 14 bases had no gene match. CDR3 length: 18 amino acids. CDR3 bases: TGTGCCAGCAGCTTTGAAGGATTAGGGACAGGGGACGGCTATGGCTACACCTTC. Its protein product is CASSFEGLGTGDGYGYTF.

The J gene is TRBJ1-6, the V gene TRBV11-2; 9 nucleotides match TRBD1. Trimming took 5 bases from V and 7 from J; bases not matched to a gene: 3. The CDR3 covers 14 residues. Germline V gives CDR1 SGHAT, CDR2 FQNNGV. The CDR3 bases are TGTGCCAGCAGCCCGGGACAGGGAAATTCACCCCTCCACTTT. It yields the protein CASSPGQGNSPLHF. Complete variable domain (other parts from reference TRBV11-2 and TRBJ1-6): EAGVAQSPRYKIIEKRQSVAFWCNPISGHATLYWYQQILGQGPKLLIQFQNNGVVDDSQLPKDRFSAERLKGVDSTLKIQPAKLEDSAVYLCASSPGQGNSPLHFGNGTRLTVT.

This rearrangement joins TRBV25-1 to TRBJ2-5; 8 nucleotides line up with TRBD2. Unmatched junction bases numbered 9, after V lost 4 bases and J lost 5 bases. CDR1 is MGHDK, CDR2 SYGVNS, per germline. The CDR3 is 15 amino acids. DNA for the CDR3: TGTGCCAGCAGTGCAACCGGGACTAGGGGGGAGACCCAGTACTTC. The encoded protein is CASSATGTRGETQYF.

This clone came up once. The chain has TRBV19 and TRBJ1-1; D perhaps matches TRBD1 (6 bases). Looked up from germline, CDR1 is LNHDA and CDR2 is SQIVND (reference sequence). The CDR3 runs to 14 residues. Between the trimmed V and J ends, which lost 2 bases and 5 bases, there was a span of 12 bases. The CDR3 region has the DNA TGTGCCAGTAGTATATCACAGGGTGAAACTGAAGCTTTCTTT. This encodes CASSISQGETEAFF.

V usage is TRBV5-4 and J usage is TRBJ1-4, with 9 bases aligning to TRBD1. Germline V CDR1 and CDR2: SGHNT, YYREEE (reference sequence). The trim removed 0 bases at V and 1 base at J, leaving 1 base unmatched. The CDR3 length is 16 residues. The chain's CDR3 is CASSLGDRVTNEKLFF. The CDR3 nucleotides are TGTGCCAGCAGCTTGGGGGACAGGGTAACTAATGAAAAACTGTTTTTT.

The gene calls are TRBV18 and TRBJ1-3; D ambiguous. This CDR3 contains 16 residues. Looked up from germline, CDR1 is KGHSH and CDR2 is LQKENI. V shed 0 bases and J shed 4 bases, with 13 bases lying between them. CDR3 bases: TGTGCCAGCTCACCACCCTTTCCGCAGGCCGGAAACACCATATATTTT. Residues: CASSPPFPQAGNTIYF.

The chain links TRBV2 to TRBJ2-3, with 9 bases aligning to TRBD2. CDR1 is SNHLY, CDR2 FYNNEI, per germline. J lost 6 bases, V lost 2 bases, and 12 bases had no gene match. The CDR3 has 17 residues. The CDR3 DNA is TGTGCCAGCAGTGAAAAAGTAGCGGGAGTAGTTTTGGATACGCAGTATTTT. It codes for CASSEKVAGVVLDTQYF.

The J gene is TRBJ1-5, the V gene TRBV25-1; D may be TRBD1 (6 bases). V lost 4 bases to trimming and J lost 6 bases, with 16 bases between them. CDR1 MGHDK and CDR2 SYGVNS come from the germline V gene. The CDR3 covers 15 residues. CDR3 sequence (DNA): TGTGCCAGCAGTGGCACCACAGGGTTGGGTCAGCCCCAGCATTTT. It yields the protein CASSGTTGLGQPQHF.

The chain is built from TRBV18 and TRBJ1-2; a weak D match, TRBD1 (6 bases). CDR1 is KGHSH, CDR2 LQKENI, per germline. Trimming took off 0 bases at V and 4 bases at J, with 6 bases between the two ends. The CDR3 is made up of 13 amino acids. The CDR3 spells CASSPPDSYGYTF. CDR3 DNA sequence: TGTGCCAGCTCACCACCGGACAGCTATGGCTACACCTTC. Together with reference TRBV18 and TRBJ1-2, the CDR3 gives the full variable domain: NAGVMQNPRHLVRRRGQEARLRCSPMKGHSHVYWYRQLPEEGLKFMVYLQKENIIDESGMPKERFSAEFPKEGPSILRIQQVVRGDSAAYFCASSPPDSYGYTFGSGTRLTVV.

The chain employs TRBV10-2 and TRBJ2-1; 9 bases agree with TRBD2. The germline V gene has CDR1 WSHSY and CDR2 SAAADI. This CDR3 has 16 residues. Trimming took 4 bases from V and 6 from J; bases not matched to a gene: 10. CDR3 sequence: CASSGGGRAIRNEQFF. The CDR3, as DNA: TGCGCCAGCAGTGGAGGCGGGAGGGCCATTCGCAATGAGCAGTTCTTC.

This chain joins TRBV18 and TRBJ2-1; 7 bases match TRBD1. V lost 6 bases, J lost 0 bases, and 8 bases stayed unmatched. CDR1 is KGHSH and CDR2 is LQKENI in the germline V gene. CDR3 length: 16 residues. For the CDR3, the DNA is TGTGCCAGCTCCACCGAGGACAGGATCTCCTACAATGAGCAGTTCTTC. This codes for CASSTEDRISYNEQFF.

V and J are TRBV10-2 and TRBJ1-1; D possibly corresponds to TRBD1 (6 bases). The V gene lost 0 bases and the J gene lost 2 bases, with 10 bases spanning the gap. This CDR3 is built from 15 residues. Per germline, CDR1 WSHSY and CDR2 SAAADI. The CDR3 here is CASSESRDINTEAFF. Written as DNA, the CDR3 is TGCGCCAGCAGTGAGTCACGGGACATTAACACTGAAGCTTTCTTT.

The chain uses TRBV10-2 and TRBJ2-7, with TRBD2 identical over 11 bases. With V trimmed by 7 bases and J by 3 bases, 8 bases remained unmatched. This CDR3 has 15 residues. Germline CDR1 and CDR2: WSHSY and SAAADI. The CDR3 nucleotides read TGCGCCAGCACCCCGGGACTAGCGGCCTTCTACGAGCAGTACGTC. Its translation is CASTPGLAAFYEQYV.

J is TRBJ2-5 and V is TRBV7-2; 14 positions agree with TRBD2. Trimming took 3 bases from V and 4 from J; bases not matched to a gene: 4. CDR1 is SGHTA and CDR2 is FQGNSA in the germline V gene. This CDR3 is built from 16 residues. The CDR3 coding sequence is TGTGCCAGCAGCTTTAGGGGACTAGCGGGAGTAGAGACCCAGTACTTC. As protein: CASSFRGLAGVETQYF.

V gene TRBV5-1 combines with J gene TRBJ1-1, with 12 bases identical to TRBD1. The CDR3 is 18 residues long. J was trimmed by 5 bases and V by 4 bases; bases with no gene match: 15. The germline gives CDR1 SGHRS, CDR2 YFSETQ. Written as DNA, the CDR3 is TGCGCCAGCAGCGAGAAACCGGGACAGGGGGCGCCGGGGACTGAAGCTTTCTTT. Translating gives CASSEKPGQGAPGTEAFF.

The chain employs TRBV5-5 and TRBJ2-1, with D possibly TRBD1 on 5 matching bases. The germline V gene encodes CDR1 SGHKS and CDR2 YYEKEE (reference sequence). Trimming took 4 bases from V and 5 from J, leaving 13 bases between them. This CDR3 comprises 14 residues. CDR3 loop: CASSPSWGHNEQFF. The CDR3 DNA is TGTGCCAGCAGCCCCAGCTGGGGCCACAATGAGCAGTTCTTC.

This clone occurred once. This chain links TRBV29-1 with TRBJ1-1, with D tentatively TRBD1 (6 bases). The CDR3 is 13 amino acids. CDR1 is SQVTM and CDR2 is ANQGSEA in the germline V gene. With 7 bases removed from V and 5 bases from J, the gap between germline ends came to 17 bases. The CDR3 is CSADRDKGTEAFF. In DNA, the CDR3 is TGCAGCGCCGACCGGGACAAAGGAACTGAAGCTTTCTTT.

The V call is TRBV5-4, the J call TRBJ2-3; the D gene is possibly TRBD2 (6 bases). Per germline, CDR1 SGHNT and CDR2 YYREEE (reference sequence). The ends were cut back, 0 bases at V and 0 bases at J, with 8 bases in the middle. The CDR3 runs to 15 residues. The chain's CDR3 is CASSLAGTSTDTQYF. The CDR3 nucleotides are TGTGCCAGCAGCTTGGCAGGGACTAGCACAGATACGCAGTATTTT.

The J gene is TRBJ2-1, the V gene TRBV7-9; perhaps TRBD2 as D (6 bases). The CDR3 covers 11 residues. V was clipped by 5 bases and J by 13 bases, with 12 bases between them. The V gene's germline CDR1 is SEHNR and CDR2 FQNEAQ (reference sequence). The CDR3: CASSQRDSQFF. As DNA, the CDR3 is TGTGCCAGCAGCCAACGGGACTCCCAGTTCTTC.

As for this clone: Additional DNA sequences in this sample encode the identical CDR3. CDR3 amino acids: CASSLTSGSNEQFF. CDR3 in DNA: TGCGCCAGCAGCTTGACTAGCGGGAGTAATGAGCAGTTCTTC. The rearrangement joins TRBV5-1 to TRBJ2-1, with 11 nucleotides matching TRBD2. The V gene end was trimmed by 1 base and the J gene end by 7 bases; junction bases not matched to a gene: 1. Germline V gene lookup returns CDR1 SGHRS and CDR2 YFSETQ. The CDR3 spans 14 residues.

The count of this clone is one. The chain links TRBV12-3 or TRBV12-4 to TRBJ2-5; no definite D call. The CDR3 contains 13 residues. V lost 2 bases and J 5 bases, leaving 9 bases between the germline ends. CDR3 DNA: TGTGCCAGCAGTTTAAGCGTCTGGGAGACCCAGTACTTC. Translated: CASSLSVWETQYF.

This clone was seen only once. The CDR3 DNA reads as TGTGCCAGCAGACCGGGACTCGCTACTAACTATGGCTACACCTTC. Protein sequence: CASRPGLATNYGYTF. The chain employs TRBV7-2 and TRBJ1-2; a weak D match, TRBD1 (5 bases). CDR3 length: 15 residues. Germline CDR1 is SGHTA and CDR2 is FQGNSA. V gave up 6 bases and J gave up 0 bases, with 14 bases separating them.

The V and J genes are TRBV6-2 or TRBV6-3 and TRBJ1-1; D is unclear. Germline CDR1 MNHEY, CDR2 SVGEGT. This CDR3 region has 14 residues. V lost 2 bases, J lost 1 base, and 8 bases lay in between. The CDR3 DNA sequence: TGTGCCAGCAGTTACACAGCCAAGAACACTGAAGCTTTCTTT. It encodes CASSYTAKNTEAFF.

This clone showed up just once. The gene calls are TRBV6-5 and TRBJ2-5; 12 nucleotides line up with TRBD2. CDR3 length: 15 amino acids. V lost 6 bases and J lost 5; bases outside the gene matches: 7. CDR1 and CDR2 from the germline V gene are MNHEY and SVGAGI. CDR3: CASRFLAGGGETQYF. The CDR3 region has the DNA TGTGCCAGCAGGTTTCTAGCGGGAGGGGGGGAGACCCAGTACTTC.

This clone was picked up one time. The chain carries TRBV27 and TRBJ1-2, with a possible D match to TRBD1 (6 bases). The germline V and J ends were trimmed by 4 bases and 1 base, with 16 bases remaining between them. The length of the CDR3 is 16 residues. From germline, CDR1 is MNHEY and CDR2 SMNVEV (reference sequence). CDR3 in DNA: TGTGCCAGCAGTTATGGGGGCCTTAAGGATAACTATGGCTACACCTTC. It translates to CASSYGGLKDNYGYTF.

This sequence joins TRBV6-2 or TRBV6-3 and TRBJ1-2, with 8 bases aligning to TRBD1. The V gene's germline CDR1 is MNHEY and CDR2 SVGEGT. The length of the CDR3 is 13 residues. The V and J ends lost 5 bases and 6 bases, in that order; junction bases with no gene match: 5. CDR3 protein: CASSPTGVDGYTF. DNA for the CDR3: TGTGCCAGCAGTCCGACAGGGGTAGATGGCTACACCTTC.

The chain uses TRBV12-3 or TRBV12-4 and TRBJ1-1; D remains ambiguous. V lost 7 bases and J lost 1, with 4 bases in between. This CDR3 spans 11 amino acids. For the CDR3, the DNA is TGTGCCAGCATATCGAACACTGAAGCTTTCTTT. It yields the protein CASISNTEAFF.